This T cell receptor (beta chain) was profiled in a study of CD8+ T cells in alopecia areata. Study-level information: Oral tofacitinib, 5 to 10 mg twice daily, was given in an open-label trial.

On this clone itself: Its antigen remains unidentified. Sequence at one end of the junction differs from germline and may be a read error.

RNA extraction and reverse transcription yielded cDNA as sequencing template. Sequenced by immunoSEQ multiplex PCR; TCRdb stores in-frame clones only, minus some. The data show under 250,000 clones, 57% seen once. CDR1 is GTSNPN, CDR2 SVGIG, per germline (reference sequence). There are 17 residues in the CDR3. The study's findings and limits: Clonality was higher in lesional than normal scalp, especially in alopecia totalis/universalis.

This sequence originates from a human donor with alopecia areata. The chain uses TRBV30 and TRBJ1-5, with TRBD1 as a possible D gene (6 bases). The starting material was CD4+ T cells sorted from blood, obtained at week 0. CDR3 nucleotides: TGTGCCTGGTGTGTATTGGGAGGGAAGGGGGGCAATCAGCCCCAGCATTTT. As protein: CAWCVLGGKGGNQPQHF.